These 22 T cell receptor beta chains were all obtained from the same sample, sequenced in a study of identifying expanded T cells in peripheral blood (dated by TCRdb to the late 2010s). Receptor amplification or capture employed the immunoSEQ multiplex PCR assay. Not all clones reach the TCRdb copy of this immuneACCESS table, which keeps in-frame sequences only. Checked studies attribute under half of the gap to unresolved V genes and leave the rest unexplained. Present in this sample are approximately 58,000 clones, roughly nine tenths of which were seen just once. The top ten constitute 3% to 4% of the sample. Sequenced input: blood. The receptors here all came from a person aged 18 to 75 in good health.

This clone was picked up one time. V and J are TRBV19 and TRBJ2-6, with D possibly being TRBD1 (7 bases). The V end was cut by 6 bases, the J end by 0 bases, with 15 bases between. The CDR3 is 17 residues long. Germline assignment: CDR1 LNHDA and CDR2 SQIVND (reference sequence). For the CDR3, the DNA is TGTGCCAGTAGCAAAAGGAGGGGGCACTCTGGGGCCAACGTCCTGACTTTC. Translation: CASSKRRGHSGANVLTF.

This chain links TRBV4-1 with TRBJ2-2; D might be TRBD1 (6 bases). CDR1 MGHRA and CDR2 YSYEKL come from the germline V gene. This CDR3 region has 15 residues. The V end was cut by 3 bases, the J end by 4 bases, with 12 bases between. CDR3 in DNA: TGCGCCAGCAGCCATCCAGGGGCGGGCACCGGGGAGCTGTTTTTT. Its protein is CASSHPGAGTGELFF.

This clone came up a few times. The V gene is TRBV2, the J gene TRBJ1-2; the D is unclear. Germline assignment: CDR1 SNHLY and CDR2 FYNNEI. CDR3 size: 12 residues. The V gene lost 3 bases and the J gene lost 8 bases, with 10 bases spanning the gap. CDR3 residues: CASSDRSWGYTF. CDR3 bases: TGTGCCAGCAGTGACAGGTCGTGGGGCTACACCTTC. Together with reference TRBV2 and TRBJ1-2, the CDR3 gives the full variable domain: EPEVTQTPSHQVTQMGQEVILRCVPISNHLYFYWYRQILGQKVEFLVSFYNNEISEKSEIFDDQFSVERPDGSNFTLKIRSTKLEDSAMYFCASSDRSWGYTFGSGTRLTVV.

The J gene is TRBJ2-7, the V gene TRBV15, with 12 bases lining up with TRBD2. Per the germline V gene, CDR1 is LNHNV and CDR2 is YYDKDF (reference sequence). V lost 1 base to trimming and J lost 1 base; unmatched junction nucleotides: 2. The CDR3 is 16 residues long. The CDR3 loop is CATSRGGTSGSYEQYF. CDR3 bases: TGTGCCACCAGCAGAGGAGGGACTAGCGGGTCCTACGAGCAGTACTTC.

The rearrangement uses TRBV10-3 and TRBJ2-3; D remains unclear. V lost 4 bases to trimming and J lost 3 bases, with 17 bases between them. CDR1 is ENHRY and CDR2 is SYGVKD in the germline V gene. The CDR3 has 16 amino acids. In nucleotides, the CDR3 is TGTGCCATCAGTGTTAACCCCGGATCGGCAACAGATACGCAGTATTTT. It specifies CAISVNPGSATDTQYF.

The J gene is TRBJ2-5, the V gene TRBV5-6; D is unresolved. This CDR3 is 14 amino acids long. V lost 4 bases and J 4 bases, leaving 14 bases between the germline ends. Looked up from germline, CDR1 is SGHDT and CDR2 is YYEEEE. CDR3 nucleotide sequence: TGTGCCAGCAGCCCTAACAACGCCCGAGAGACCCAGTACTTC. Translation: CASSPNNARETQYF.

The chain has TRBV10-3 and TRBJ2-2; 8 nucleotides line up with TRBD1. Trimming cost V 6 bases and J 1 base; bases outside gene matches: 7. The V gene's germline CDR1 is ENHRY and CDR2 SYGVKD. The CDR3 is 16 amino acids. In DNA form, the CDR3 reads TGTGCCATCAGGGCGGACAGGGATGGGAACACCGGGGAGCTGTTTTTT. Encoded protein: CAIRADRDGNTGELFF.

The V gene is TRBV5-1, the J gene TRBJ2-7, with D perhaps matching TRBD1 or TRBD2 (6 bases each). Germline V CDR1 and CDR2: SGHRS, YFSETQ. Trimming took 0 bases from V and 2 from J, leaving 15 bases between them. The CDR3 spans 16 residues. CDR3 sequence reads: CASSLVEGVLPYEQYF. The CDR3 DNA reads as TGCGCCAGCAGCTTGGTGGAGGGGGTTCTCCCCTACGAGCAGTACTTC. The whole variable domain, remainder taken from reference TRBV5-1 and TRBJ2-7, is KAGVTQTPRYLIKTRGQQVTLSCSPISGHRSVSWYQQTPGQGLQFLFEYFSETQRNKGNFPGRFSGRQFSNSRSEMNVSTLELGDSALYLCASSLVEGVLPYEQYFGPGTRLTVT.

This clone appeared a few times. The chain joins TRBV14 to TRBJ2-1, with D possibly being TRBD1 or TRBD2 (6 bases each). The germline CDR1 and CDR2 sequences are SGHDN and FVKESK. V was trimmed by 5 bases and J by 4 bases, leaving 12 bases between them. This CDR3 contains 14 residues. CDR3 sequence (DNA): TGTGCCAGCAGCGAGAGGGGGGAGTACAATGAGCAGTTCTTC. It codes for CASSERGEYNEQFF.

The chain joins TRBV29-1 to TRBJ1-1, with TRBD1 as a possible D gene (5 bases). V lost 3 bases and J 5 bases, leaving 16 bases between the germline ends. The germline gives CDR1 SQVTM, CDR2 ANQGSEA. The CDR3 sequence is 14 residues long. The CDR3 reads CSVDKGTRQTEAFF. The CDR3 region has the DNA TGCAGCGTTGACAAAGGGACGCGACAGACTGAAGCTTTCTTT.

CDR3 bases: TGTGCCAGCAGCCCCCTTGAGGGGGCCTACGAGCAGTACTTC. It specifies CASSPLEGAYEQYF. The V gene is TRBV9, the J gene TRBJ2-7; possible D gene TRBD1, 6 bases. The CDR3 is 14 residues long. In germline, CDR1 is SGDLS, CDR2 YYNGEE. Trimming pared 4 bases from V and 2 bases from J, leaving 13 bases between. Based on the CDR3 plus reference TRBV9 and TRBJ2-7, the full variable domain is DSGVTQTPKHLITATGQRVTLRCSPRSGDLSVYWYQQSLDQGLQFLIQYYNGEERAKGNILERFSAQQFPDLHSELNLSSLELGDSALYFCASSPLEGAYEQYFGPGTRLTVT.

CDR3 sequence reads: CASRRQGGNTIYF. CDR3 DNA: TGTGCCAGCAGGCGACAGGGGGGAAACACCATATATTTT. This sequence joins TRBV11-2 and TRBJ1-3, with 8 bases aligning to TRBD1. V lost 6 bases and J lost 4; bases outside the gene matches: 2. Germline values: CDR1 SGHAT, CDR2 FQNNGV. The CDR3 spans 13 residues.

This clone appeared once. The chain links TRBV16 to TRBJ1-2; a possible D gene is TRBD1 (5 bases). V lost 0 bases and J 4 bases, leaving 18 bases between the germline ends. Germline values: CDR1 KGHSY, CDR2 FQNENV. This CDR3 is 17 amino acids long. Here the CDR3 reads CASSQSIRATVGYGYTF. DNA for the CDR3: TGTGCCAGCAGCCAATCGATCAGGGCTACGGTAGGCTATGGCTACACCTTC.

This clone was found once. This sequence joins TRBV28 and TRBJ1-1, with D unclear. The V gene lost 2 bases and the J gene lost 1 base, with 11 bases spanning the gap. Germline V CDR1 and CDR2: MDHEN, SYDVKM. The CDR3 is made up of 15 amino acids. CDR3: CASSLNLGENTEAFF. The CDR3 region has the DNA TGTGCCAGCAGTTTAAATTTAGGCGAGAACACTGAAGCTTTCTTT.

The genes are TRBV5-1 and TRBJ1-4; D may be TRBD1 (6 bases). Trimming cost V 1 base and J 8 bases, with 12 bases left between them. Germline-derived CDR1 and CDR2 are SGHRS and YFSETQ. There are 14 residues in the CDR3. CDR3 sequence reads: CASSLRTEGEKLFF. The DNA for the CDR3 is TGCGCCAGCAGCTTGAGGACAGAAGGGGAAAAACTGTTTTTT.

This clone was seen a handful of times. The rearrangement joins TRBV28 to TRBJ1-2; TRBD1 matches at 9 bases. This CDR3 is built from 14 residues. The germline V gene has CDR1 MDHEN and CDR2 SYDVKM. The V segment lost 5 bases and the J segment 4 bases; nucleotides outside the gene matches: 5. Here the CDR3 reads CASSTTGGAYGYTF. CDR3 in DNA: TGTGCCAGCAGTACTACAGGGGGCGCCTATGGCTACACCTTC.

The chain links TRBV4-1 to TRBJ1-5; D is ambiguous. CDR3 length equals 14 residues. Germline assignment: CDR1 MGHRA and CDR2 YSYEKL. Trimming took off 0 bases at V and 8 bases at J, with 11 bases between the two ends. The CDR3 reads CASSQDRWGKPQHF. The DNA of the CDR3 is TGCGCCAGCAGCCAAGACAGGTGGGGTAAGCCCCAGCATTTT.

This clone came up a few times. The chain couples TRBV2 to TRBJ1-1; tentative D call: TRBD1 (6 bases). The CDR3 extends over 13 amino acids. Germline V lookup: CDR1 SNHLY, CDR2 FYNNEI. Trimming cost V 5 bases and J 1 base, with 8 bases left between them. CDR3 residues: CASSSDRNTEAFF. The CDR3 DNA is TGTGCCAGCAGTTCGGACAGGAACACTGAAGCTTTCTTT.

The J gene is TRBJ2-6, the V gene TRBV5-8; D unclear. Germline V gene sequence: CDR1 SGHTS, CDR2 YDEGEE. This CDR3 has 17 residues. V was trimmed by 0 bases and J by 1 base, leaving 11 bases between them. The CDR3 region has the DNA TGTGCCAGCAGCTTGGTTACAGAATTTTCTGGGGCCAACGTCCTGACTTTC. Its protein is CASSLVTEFSGANVLTF.

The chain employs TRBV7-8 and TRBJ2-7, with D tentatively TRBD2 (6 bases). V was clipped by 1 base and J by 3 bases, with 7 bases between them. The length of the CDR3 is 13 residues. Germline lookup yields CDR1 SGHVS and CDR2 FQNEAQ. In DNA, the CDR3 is TGTGCCAGCAGCTTAGGGGACTTCTACGAGCAGTACTTC. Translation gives CASSLGDFYEQYF.

The CDR3 DNA follows: TGTGCCATCAGTGAGCAGGGCGCGAATTCACCCCTCCACTTT. Its protein product is CAISEQGANSPLHF. The chain joins TRBV10-3 to TRBJ1-6; possible D gene TRBD1, 5 bases. The CDR3 covers 14 residues. The V gene lost 2 bases and the J gene lost 7 bases, with 9 bases spanning the gap. Looked up from germline, CDR1 is ENHRY and CDR2 is SYGVKD.

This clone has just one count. The CDR3 reads CASSIARGTDTQYF. The DNA for the CDR3 is TGTGCCAGTAGTATAGCCCGGGGCACAGATACGCAGTATTTT. The rearrangement joins TRBV19 to TRBJ2-3; no definite D call. Germline V CDR1 and CDR2: LNHDA, SQIVND (reference sequence). The CDR3 is 14 amino acids. The V end lost 1 base, the J end lost 1 base, and 6 bases lay between the germline ends.